The 20 T cell receptor beta chains reported below all come from one sample, sequenced in a study of OX40 agonist ivuxolimab in advanced cancers. TCRdb keeps only in-frame clones here, not all; method: immunoSEQ multiplex PCR. The table includes just over 90,000 clones, 85% to 95% detected once. The sample was CD4+ or CD8+ T cells sorted from blood, taken in a trial of the OX40 agonist ivuxolimab. These receptors all stem from an adult with an advanced solid tumor such as melanoma, head and neck, liver or kidney cancer.

The chain carries TRBV11-2 and TRBJ1-5; 8 positions match TRBD1. The length of the CDR3 is 17 residues. Germline-derived CDR1 and CDR2 are SGHAT and FQNNGV. With 4 bases clipped from V and 5 bases from J, the junction kept 13 bases outside the gene matches. In DNA, the CDR3 is TGTGCCAGCAGCTCCCTCGACAGGGGCCTCTTTGATCAGCCCCAGCATTTT. Its protein product is CASSSLDRGLFDQPQHF. The complete variable domain, with remaining parts taken from reference TRBV11-2 and TRBJ1-5, reads EAGVAQSPRYKIIEKRQSVAFWCNPISGHATLYWYQQILGQGPKLLIQFQNNGVVDDSQLPKDRFSAERLKGVDSTLKIQPAKLEDSAVYLCASSSLDRGLFDQPQHFGDGTRLSIL.

The chain links TRBV27 to TRBJ1-6; the D is unclear. The V gene's germline CDR1 is MNHEY and CDR2 SMNVEV (reference sequence). The V gene lost 2 bases and the J gene lost 4 bases, with 12 bases spanning the gap. This CDR3 is built from 16 residues. The CDR3 sequence: CASSLDGPLYNSPLHF. Here the CDR3 DNA reads TGTGCCAGCAGTTTAGACGGACCCCTTTATAATTCACCCCTCCACTTT.

The V gene is TRBV18, the J gene TRBJ2-3; D gene ambiguous. Trimming took 2 bases from V and 3 from J, leaving 12 bases between them. The CDR3 totals 15 residues. Germline V gives CDR1 KGHSH, CDR2 LQKENI. For the CDR3, the DNA is TGTGCCAGCTCACCATCAAGTGCTGTGACAGATACGCAGTATTTT. Protein product: CASSPSSAVTDTQYF.

J is TRBJ2-5 and V is TRBV7-8; 7 nucleotides agree with TRBD2. V trimming: 1 base; J trimming: 2 bases; junction bases outside the gene matches: 1. This CDR3 spans 14 amino acids. Looked up from germline, CDR1 is SGHVS and CDR2 is FQNEAQ. CDR3 protein: CASSLGGGQETQYF. The CDR3 DNA reads TGTGCCAGCAGCTTAGGGGGGGGGCAAGAGACCCAGTACTTC.

The chain combines TRBV5-6 with TRBJ2-3; 8 bases map to TRBD2. The V gene's germline CDR1 is SGHDT and CDR2 YYEEEE. Trimming removed 4 bases from V and 1 base from J; junction bases left unmatched: 5. There are 15 residues in the CDR3. CDR3 DNA: TGTGCCAGCAGCGAGGGACTAGTCGGCACAGATACGCAGTATTTT. Protein: CASSEGLVGTDTQYF.

The rearrangement links TRBV27 to TRBJ1-2; no definite D call. The CDR3 is 14 amino acids. CDR1 is MNHEY and CDR2 is SMNVEV in the germline V gene (reference sequence). Trimming cost V 1 base and J 7 bases, with 13 bases left between them. CDR3 region: CASSLFPPRGGYTF. CDR3 bases: TGTGCCAGCAGTTTATTTCCCCCTCGGGGTGGCTACACCTTC.

The rearrangement links TRBV11-2 to TRBJ2-7; D gene uncertain. The CDR3 length is 13 residues. The germline V and J ends were trimmed by 3 bases and 2 bases, with 8 bases remaining between them. Germline CDR1 reads SGHAT; CDR2 reads FQNNGV. CDR3 sequence (DNA): TGTGCCAGCAGCTTCGGCGACGCCTACGAGCAGTACTTC. Translated: CASSFGDAYEQYF.

This sequence joins TRBV6-1 and TRBJ2-2, with 8 bases fitting TRBD1. V shed 4 bases and J 5 bases; nucleotides not matched to a gene: 12. The CDR3 extends over 17 amino acids. Germline V CDR1 and CDR2: MNHNS, SASEGT. The CDR3 sequence is CASSGRYQGAWTGELFF. The CDR3 DNA is TGTGCCAGCAGTGGCCGCTACCAGGGGGCATGGACCGGGGAGCTGTTTTTT.

V is TRBV25-1 and J is TRBJ2-7, with 7 nucleotides matching TRBD1. This CDR3 has 15 residues. J gave up 3 bases and V 4 bases, and 9 bases lay outside the gene matches. Germline V CDR1 and CDR2: MGHDK, SYGVNS. CDR3 nucleotides: TGTGCCAGCAGTGGGGGACAGTTCGAGATCTACGAGCAGTACTTC. Its protein product is CASSGGQFEIYEQYF.

The CDR3: CASSPGTGELFF. The DNA of the CDR3 is TGTGCCAGCAGCCCGGGCACCGGGGAGCTGTTTTTT. The rearrangement links TRBV7-6 to TRBJ2-2, with D uncertain. V lost 5 bases, J lost 4 bases, and 5 bases lay in between. The CDR3 has 12 residues. Germline CDR1 is SGHVS and CDR2 is FNYEAQ.

The chain is built from TRBV6-1 and TRBJ1-4; 10 bases line up with TRBD1. Per the germline V gene, CDR1 is MNHNS and CDR2 is SASEGT. CDR3 size: 15 residues. With 1 base clipped from V and 12 bases from J, the junction kept 8 bases outside the gene matches. CDR3 bases: TGTGCCAGCAGTGAAGTTGGGACAGGGGTTGCTCAACTGTTTTTT. It encodes CASSEVGTGVAQLFF.

CDR3 nucleotides: TGTGCCAGCAAGGATTCCTACGAGCAGTACTTC. Its protein product is CASKDSYEQYF. The gene calls are TRBV11-3 and TRBJ2-7; D remains ambiguous. This CDR3 has 11 amino acids. CDR1 and CDR2 from the germline V gene are SGHNT and YENEEA. The ends were cut back, 7 bases at V and 1 base at J, with 5 bases in the middle.

The chain carries TRBV7-9 and TRBJ2-7; no clear D. The V and J ends lost 0 bases and 5 bases respectively, with 5 bases between them. Germline V gene data show CDR1 as SEHNR and CDR2 as FQNEAQ (reference sequence). The CDR3 runs 12 residues. For the CDR3, the DNA is TGTGCCAGCAGCTTAGCAAGTGACGAGCAGTACTTC. It codes for CASSLASDEQYF. The whole variable domain, remainder taken from reference TRBV7-9 and TRBJ2-7, is DTGVSQNPRHKITKRGQNVTFRCDPISEHNRLYWYRQTLGQGPEFLTYFQNEAQLEKSRLLSDRFSAERPKGSFSTLEIQRTEQGDSAMYLCASSLASDEQYFGPGTRLTVT.

The chain joins TRBV5-4 to TRBJ2-7; D gene uncertain. Trimming stripped 4 bases from V and 0 bases from J, with 8 bases between. The germline V gene has CDR1 SGHNT and CDR2 YYREEE (reference sequence). This CDR3 comprises 13 residues. The CDR3 loop reads CASSLTPSYEQYF. The CDR3 nucleotides are TGTGCCAGCAGCCTGACTCCCTCCTACGAGCAGTACTTC.

The chain has TRBV27 and TRBJ1-1; D call uncertain. Trimming removed 5 bases from V and 1 base from J, with 20 bases in between. The CDR3 spans 17 residues. Looked up from germline, CDR1 is MNHEY and CDR2 is SMNVEV (reference sequence). Written as DNA, the CDR3 is TGTGCCAGCAGTCCCGAGCTAGGCCGAATCGGGAACACTGAAGCTTTCTTT. This gives the protein CASSPELGRIGNTEAFF.

V and J are TRBV27 and TRBJ2-1; D is tentatively TRBD1 or TRBD2 (5 bases each). V dropped 2 bases and J dropped 12 bases, with 17 bases sitting between them. This CDR3 contains 14 residues. Germline CDR1 and CDR2: MNHEY and SMNVEV (reference sequence). Here the CDR3 reads CASSLPYLGGTQFF. For the CDR3, the DNA is TGTGCCAGCAGTTTACCGTACCTCGGTGGGACGCAGTTCTTC.

V usage is TRBV4-1 and J usage is TRBJ1-2; no reliable D call. V was cut by 4 bases and J by 6 bases, with 15 bases left in between. Germline CDR1 reads MGHRA; CDR2 reads YSYEKL. CDR3 length: 14 amino acids. The DNA of the CDR3 is TGCGCCAGCAGCCTACAAGGGAGGGTGGATGGCTACACCTTC. This translates into CASSLQGRVDGYTF.

The rearrangement links TRBV7-6 to TRBJ1-1; D remains unclear. CDR3 length equals 12 residues. The germline V gene encodes CDR1 SGHVS and CDR2 FNYEAQ. V was shortened by 5 bases and J by 7 bases, with 11 bases between the two germline ends. This CDR3 reads CASSPGEGEAFF. For the CDR3, the DNA is TGTGCCAGCAGCCCTGGGGAGGGTGAAGCTTTCTTT.

The V call is TRBV27, the J call TRBJ1-1; 7 bases are a match to TRBD1. The CDR3 consists of 14 residues. Per the germline V gene, CDR1 is MNHEY and CDR2 is SMNVEV (reference sequence). V was pared by 6 bases and J by 3 bases, with 7 bases of the junction left unmatched. The CDR3 is CASSRQGRYTEAFF. The CDR3 DNA follows: TGTGCCAGCAGCCGACAGGGACGGTACACTGAAGCTTTCTTT.

The chain couples TRBV27 to TRBJ1-2; tentative D call: TRBD1 (6 bases). V lost 6 bases to trimming and J lost 2 bases, with 10 bases between them. Germline assignment: CDR1 MNHEY and CDR2 SMNVEV (reference sequence). This CDR3 has 13 amino acids. The CDR3 spells CASREGGNYGYTF. CDR3 DNA sequence: TGTGCCAGCAGGGAAGGGGGAAACTATGGCTACACCTTC.